This T cell receptor beta chain appears in the sequencing data of a study of tumor-infiltrating lymphocytes in primary liver carcinoma. Study results and caveats: Tumor-adjacent and tumor-blood pairs shared less of their repertoires than tumor region pairs shared. Tumors significantly exceeded blood in top-250-clone fraction (p = 0.039).

This clonotype was seen many times. The antigen is undetermined. Starting material for RNA and DNA co-extraction consisted of roughly 19-34 mg of unsorted bulk tissue. Tumor samples all exceeded 80% viable tumor cells. Priming with a constant-region primer yielded TCR beta cDNA from 500 ng total RNA. Nested multiplex PCR, run for three rounds with slightly modified ARM-PCR, yielded TCR beta libraries. TCRdb fed the multiplex PCR reads into MiXCR, producing one record per CDR3 protein. The profile shows some 30,000 distinct CDR3 sequences, 70% to 80% of them singletons. The source is a woman aged 25 to 45 with primary liver carcinoma and hepatitis B virus infection. Material: liver tumor tissue from sampling region 3. Subset reported: tumor region T3, left-lateral pole.

The CDR3 DNA reads TGTGCCAGCAGCTTCCTAGCGGGAGTGAGCACCGGGGAGCTGTTTTTT. This codes for CASSFLAGVSTGELFF. This chain joins TRBV11-2 and TRBJ2-2; 10 bases align to TRBD2. Germline CDR1 reads SGHAT; CDR2 reads FQNNGV. Losses at the gene ends were 3 bases for V and 4 bases for J; bases not matched to a gene: 5. CDR3 length equals 16 residues.